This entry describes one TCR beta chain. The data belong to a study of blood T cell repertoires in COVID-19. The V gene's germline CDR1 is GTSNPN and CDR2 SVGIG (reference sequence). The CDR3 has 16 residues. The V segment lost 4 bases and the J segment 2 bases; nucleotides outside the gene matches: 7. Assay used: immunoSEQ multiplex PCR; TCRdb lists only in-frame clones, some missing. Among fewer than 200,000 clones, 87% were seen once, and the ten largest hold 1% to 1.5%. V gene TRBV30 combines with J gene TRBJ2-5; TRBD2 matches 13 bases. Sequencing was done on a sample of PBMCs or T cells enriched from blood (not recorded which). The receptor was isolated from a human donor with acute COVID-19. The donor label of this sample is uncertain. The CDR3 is CAWTLGTSGAQETQYF. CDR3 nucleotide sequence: TGTGCCTGGACGCTTGGGACTAGCGGGGCTCAAGAGACCCAGTACTTC. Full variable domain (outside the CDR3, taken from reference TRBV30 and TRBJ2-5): SQTIHQWPATLVQPVGSPLSLECTVEGTSNPNLYWYRQAAGRGLQLLFYSVGIGQISSEVPQNLSASRPQDRQFILSSKKLLLSDSGFYLCAWTLGTSGAQETQYFGPGTRLLVL.